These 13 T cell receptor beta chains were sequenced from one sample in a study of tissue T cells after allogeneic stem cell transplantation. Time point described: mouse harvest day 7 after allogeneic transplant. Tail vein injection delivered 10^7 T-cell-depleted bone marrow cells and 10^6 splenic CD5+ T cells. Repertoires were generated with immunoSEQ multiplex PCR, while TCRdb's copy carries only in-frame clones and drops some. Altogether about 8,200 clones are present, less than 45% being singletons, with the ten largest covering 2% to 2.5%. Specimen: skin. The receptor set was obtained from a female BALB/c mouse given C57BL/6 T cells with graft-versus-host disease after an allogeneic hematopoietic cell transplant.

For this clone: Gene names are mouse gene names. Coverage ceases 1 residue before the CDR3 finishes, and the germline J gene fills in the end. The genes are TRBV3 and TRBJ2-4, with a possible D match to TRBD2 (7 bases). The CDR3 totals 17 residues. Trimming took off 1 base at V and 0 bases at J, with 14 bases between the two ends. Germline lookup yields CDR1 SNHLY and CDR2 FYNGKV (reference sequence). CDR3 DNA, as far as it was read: TGTGCCAGCAGCTTAGGGGTGGGGGGCCCTAGTCAAAACACCTTGTAC. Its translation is CASSLGVGGPSQNTLY. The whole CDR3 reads CASSLGVGGPSQNTLYF.

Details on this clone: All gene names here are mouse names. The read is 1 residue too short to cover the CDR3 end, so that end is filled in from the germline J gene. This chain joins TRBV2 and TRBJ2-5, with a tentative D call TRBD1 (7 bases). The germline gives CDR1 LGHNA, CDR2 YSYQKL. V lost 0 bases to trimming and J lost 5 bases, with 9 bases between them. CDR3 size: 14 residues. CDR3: CASSQDRGRDTQYF. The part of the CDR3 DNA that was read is TGTGCCAGCAGCCAAGATAGGGGGCGAGACACCCAGTAC.

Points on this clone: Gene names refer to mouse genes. The CDR3 is CASNWDWGNYAEQFF. The sequenced part of the CDR3 DNA is TGTGCCAGCAACTGGGACTGGGGGAACTATGCTGAGCAGTTC. The chain has TRBV26 and TRBJ2-1; 11 nucleotides match TRBD2. The read gets to within 1 residue of the CDR3 end, and the germline J gene fills in the rest. Germline V gene sequence: CDR1 KGHPV, CDR2 FQNQEV (reference sequence). CDR3 length equals 15 residues. V was clipped by 7 bases and J by 1 base; unmatched bases: 3.

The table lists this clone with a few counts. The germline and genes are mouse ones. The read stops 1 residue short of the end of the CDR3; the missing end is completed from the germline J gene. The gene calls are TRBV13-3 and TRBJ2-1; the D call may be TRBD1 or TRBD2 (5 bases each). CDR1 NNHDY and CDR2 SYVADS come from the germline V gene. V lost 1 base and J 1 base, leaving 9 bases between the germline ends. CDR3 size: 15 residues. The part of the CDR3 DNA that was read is TGTGCCAGCAGTGATTTCCGGGGGAACTATGCTGAGCAGTTC. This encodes CASSDFRGNYAEQF. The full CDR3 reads CASSDFRGNYAEQFF.

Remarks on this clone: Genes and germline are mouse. The CDR3 sequence: CTCSADHNQDTQYF. CDR3 DNA, as far as it was read: TGCACCTGCAGTGCAGACCATAACCAAGACACCCAGTAC. The chain has TRBV1 and TRBJ2-5; D is unresolved. The read halts 1 residue ahead of the CDR3 end, with the missing end drawn from the germline J gene. The V and J ends lost 0 bases and 0 bases respectively, with 4 bases between them. CDR3 size: 14 residues. Germline lookup yields CDR1 NSQYPW and CDR2 LRSPGD (reference sequence).

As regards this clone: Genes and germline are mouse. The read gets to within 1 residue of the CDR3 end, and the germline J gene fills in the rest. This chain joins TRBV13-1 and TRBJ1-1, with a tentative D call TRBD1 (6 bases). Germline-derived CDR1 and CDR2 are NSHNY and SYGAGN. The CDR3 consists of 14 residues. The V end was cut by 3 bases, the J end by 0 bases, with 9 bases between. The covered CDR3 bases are TGTGCCAGCAGTGGCCGGGACACAAACACAGAAGTCTTC. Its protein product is CASSGRDTNTEVF. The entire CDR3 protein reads CASSGRDTNTEVFF.

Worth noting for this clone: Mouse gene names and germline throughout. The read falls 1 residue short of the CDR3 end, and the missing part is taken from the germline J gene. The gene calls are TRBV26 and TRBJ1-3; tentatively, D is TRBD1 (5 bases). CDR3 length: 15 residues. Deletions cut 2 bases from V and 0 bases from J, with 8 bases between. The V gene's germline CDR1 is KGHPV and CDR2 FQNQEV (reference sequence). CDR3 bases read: TGTGCCAGCAGTCTGGACAGTCATTCTGGAAATACGCTCTAT. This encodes CASSLDSHSGNTLY. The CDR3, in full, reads CASSLDSHSGNTLYF.

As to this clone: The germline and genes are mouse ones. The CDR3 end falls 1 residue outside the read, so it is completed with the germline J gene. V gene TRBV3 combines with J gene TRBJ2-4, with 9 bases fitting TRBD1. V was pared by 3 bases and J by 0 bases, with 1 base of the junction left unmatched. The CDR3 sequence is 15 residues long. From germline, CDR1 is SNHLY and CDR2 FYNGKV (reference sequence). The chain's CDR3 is CASSLTGGSQNTLYF. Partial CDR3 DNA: TGTGCCAGCAGCTTGACAGGGGGTAGTCAAAACACCTTGTAC.

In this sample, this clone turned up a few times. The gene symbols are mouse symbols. CDR3: CASSSSSYEQYF. CDR3 DNA, as far as it was read: TGTGCAAGCAGCTCCAGCTCCTATGAACAGTAC. The V gene is TRBV16, the J gene TRBJ2-7, with unresolved D. The read falls 1 residue short of the CDR3 end, and the missing part is taken from the germline J gene. The germline V and J ends were trimmed by 4 bases and 0 bases, with 4 bases remaining between them. Germline lookup yields CDR1 SGHSA and CDR2 FRNQAP. The CDR3 length is 12 residues.

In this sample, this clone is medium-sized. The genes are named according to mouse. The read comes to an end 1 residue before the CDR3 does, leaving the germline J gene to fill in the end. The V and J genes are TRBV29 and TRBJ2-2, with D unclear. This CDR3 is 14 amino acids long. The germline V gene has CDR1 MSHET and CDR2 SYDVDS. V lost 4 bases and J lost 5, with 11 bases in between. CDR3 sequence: CASSSSGYTGQLYF. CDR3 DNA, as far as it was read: TGTGCTAGCAGTTCCTCGGGATATACCGGGCAGCTCTAC.

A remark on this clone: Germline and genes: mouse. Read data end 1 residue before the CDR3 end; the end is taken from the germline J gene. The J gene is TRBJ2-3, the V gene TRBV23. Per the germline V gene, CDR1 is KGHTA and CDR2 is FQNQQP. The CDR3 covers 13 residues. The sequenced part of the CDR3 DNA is TGCTCCAGCAGTCAGGGGGCGGCAGAAACGCTGTAT. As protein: CSSSQGAAETLY. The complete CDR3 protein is CSSSQGAAETLYF.

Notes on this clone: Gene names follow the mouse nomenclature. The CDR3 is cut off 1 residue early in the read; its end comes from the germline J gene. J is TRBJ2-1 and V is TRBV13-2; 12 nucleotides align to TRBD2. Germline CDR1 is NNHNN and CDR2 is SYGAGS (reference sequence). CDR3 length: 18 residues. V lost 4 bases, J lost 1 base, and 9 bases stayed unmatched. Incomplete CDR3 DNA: TGTGCCAGCGGTATCCGGGACTGGGGGGCCCCAAACTATGCTGAGCAGTTC. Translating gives CASGIRDWGAPNYAEQF. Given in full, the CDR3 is CASGIRDWGAPNYAEQFF.

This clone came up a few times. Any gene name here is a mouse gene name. The DNA read from the CDR3 is TGTGCCAGCAGCAGTAACCAAGACACCCAGTAC. This gives the protein CASSSNQDTQY. The entire CDR3 reads CASSSNQDTQYF. The chain carries TRBV13-3 and TRBJ2-5; unclear D gene. The sequenced fragment ends 1 residue before the CDR3 boundary, so the rest is inferred from the germline J gene. The CDR3 totals 12 residues. Trimming cost V 5 bases and J 0 bases, with 4 bases left between them. Germline-derived CDR1 and CDR2 are NNHDY and SYVADS.